The 15 T cell receptor beta chains below come from one sample, sequenced in a study of regulatory T cells in long-lasting Graves disease. The authors built TCR beta libraries using iRepertoire HTBI primers and Arm-PCR of CDR3 regions. TCRdb reprocessed the multiplex PCR reads with MiXCR, giving one entry per CDR3 protein. The sample holds roughly 400,000 distinct CDR3 sequences; about 15% are singletons and the top ten take approximately 7.8%. Time point specified: newly diagnosed GD, antithyroid drugs for less than 3 months. TCR sequences were obtained from RNA taken from PBMCs. These data were also reused for a study on T cells in Graves' hyperthyroidism and ophthalmopathy.

Specimen: peripheral blood mononuclear cells (PBMCs), collected at new diagnosis, from a patient treated with antithyroid drugs. The receptor set was obtained from a woman in her 40s with Graves disease.

This clonotype showed up many times. The V gene is TRBV30, the J gene TRBJ2-1; 9 nucleotides match TRBD2. Germline-derived CDR1 and CDR2 are GTSNPN and SVGIG (reference sequence). This CDR3 has 14 residues. The J segment lost 8 bases and the V segment lost 2 bases, leaving 7 bases of the junction unmatched. The CDR3 loop reads CAWSLAGGWHEQFF. The DNA of the CDR3 is TGTGCCTGGAGTTTGGCGGGAGGGTGGCATGAGCAGTTCTTC.

This clonotype has ten or more counts. The chain is built from TRBV6-1 and TRBJ2-5, with 12 bases matching TRBD2. Trimming cost V 1 base and J 4 bases; bases outside gene matches: 10. The CDR3 length is 18 residues. Germline-derived CDR1 and CDR2 are MNHNS and SASEGT. CDR3 sequence: CASSEGKASGRARETQYF. The CDR3 region has the DNA TGTGCCAGCAGTGAAGGGAAGGCTAGCGGGAGGGCCCGAGAGACCCAGTACTTC.

This clonotype was seen ten or more times. The rearrangement uses TRBV7-8 and TRBJ2-1, with 10 bases aligning to TRBD2. The CDR3 contains 17 residues. V lost 1 base and J lost 5; bases outside the gene matches: 8. The germline V gene encodes CDR1 SGHVS and CDR2 FQNEAQ. CDR3 residues: CASSLVQGTSAHNEQFF. The CDR3 region has the DNA TGTGCCAGCAGCTTAGTTCAGGGGACTAGCGCACACAATGAGCAGTTCTTC.

The chain combines TRBV5-1 with TRBJ2-1; TRBD2 might be the D (6 bases). CDR3 length: 15 residues. Germline V CDR1 and CDR2: SGHRS, YFSETQ. The germline V and J ends were trimmed by 5 bases and 4 bases, with 16 bases remaining between them. CDR3 nucleotides: TGCGCCAGCAGTCTCAGCGGGTTCGTATACAATGAGCAGTTCTTC. Amino acids: CASSLSGFVYNEQFF. The full variable domain, its missing parts supplied by reference TRBV5-1 and TRBJ2-1, is KAGVTQTPRYLIKTRGQQVTLSCSPISGHRSVSWYQQTPGQGLQFLFEYFSETQRNKGNFPGRFSGRQFSNSRSEMNVSTLELGDSALYLCASSLSGFVYNEQFFGPGTRLTVL.

This clonotype was picked up a small number of times. The J gene is TRBJ2-7, the V gene TRBV28; D uncertain. Germline lookup yields CDR1 MDHEN and CDR2 SYDVKM. This CDR3 is 15 amino acids long. V gave up 1 base and J gave up 0 bases, with 10 bases separating them. CDR3 sequence reads: CASSLSGGASYEQYF. Here the CDR3 DNA reads TGTGCCAGCAGTTTATCGGGTGGAGCCTCCTACGAGCAGTACTTC.

This clonotype was counted many times. The chain has TRBV2 and TRBJ2-7; a possible D gene is TRBD2 (5 bases). The CDR3 is 16 amino acids. CDR1 SNHLY and CDR2 FYNNEI come from the germline V gene. V lost 3 bases and J lost 3, with 18 bases in between. The CDR3 DNA follows: TGTGCCAGCAGTGATTCGCTAGCCTCGGTTCACTACGAGCAGTACTTC. Encoded protein: CASSDSLASVHYEQYF. The variable domain in full, completed from reference TRBV2 and TRBJ2-7, reads EPEVTQTPSHQVTQMGQEVILRCVPISNHLYFYWYRQILGQKVEFLVSFYNNEISEKSEIFDDQFSVERPDGSNFTLKIRSTKLEDSAMYFCASSDSLASVHYEQYFGPGTRLTVT.

At least ten counts were recorded for this clonotype. For the CDR3, the DNA is TGTGCCAGTAGTATAACGAGGATTGGTTACTATGGCTACACCTTC. It specifies CASSITRIGYYGYTF. The rearrangement joins TRBV19 to TRBJ1-2; the D is unclear. Germline CDR1 is LNHDA and CDR2 is SQIVND (reference sequence). With 2 bases removed from V and 3 bases from J, the gap between germline ends came to 13 bases. This CDR3 comprises 15 residues.

The sample holds many counts of this clonotype. The chain carries TRBV27 and TRBJ2-1, with 9 bases lining up with TRBD1. This CDR3 comprises 16 residues. Germline CDR1 is MNHEY and CDR2 is SMNVEV (reference sequence). The V and J ends lost 0 bases and 4 bases, in that order; junction bases with no gene match: 4. The CDR3 region has the DNA TGTGCCAGCAGTTTATCGGCACAGGGGGCTTACAATGAGCAGTTCTTC. Translation gives CASSLSAQGAYNEQFF.

V is TRBV3-1 and J is TRBJ2-7; TRBD2 is a possible D gene (6 bases). The CDR3 contains 18 residues. The germline V gene encodes CDR1 LGHDT and CDR2 YNNKEL (reference sequence). V was cut by 1 base and J by 2 bases, with 21 bases left in between. CDR3 bases: TGTGCCAGCAGCCAAGGGAGGGTAAGACAGCAATTGCCCTACGAGCAGTACTTC. Translating it yields CASSQGRVRQQLPYEQYF.

This clonotype was found many times. This chain links TRBV20-1 with TRBJ2-2, with D maybe TRBD2 (6 bases). Germline-derived CDR1 and CDR2 are DFQATT and SNEGSKA (reference sequence). V was cut by 8 bases and J by 2 bases, with 12 bases left in between. This CDR3 has 13 residues. CDR3 protein: CSCARGNTGELFF. CDR3 DNA sequence: TGCAGTTGTGCGCGGGGAAACACCGGGGAGCTGTTTTTT.

This clonotype showed up many times. The rearrangement uses TRBV6-2 or TRBV6-3 and TRBJ1-6; D not resolved. Trimming took off 4 bases at V and 8 bases at J, with 21 bases between the two ends. CDR3 length equals 17 residues. In germline, CDR1 is MNHEY, CDR2 SVGEGT. This chain's CDR3 is CASSFLEPGPSDSPLHF. Written as DNA, the CDR3 is TGTGCCAGCAGTTTTCTTGAACCCGGACCGAGCGATTCACCCCTCCACTTT.

In its sample, this clonotype was seen many times. The gene calls are TRBV25-1 and TRBJ1-2; D remains ambiguous. The V gene lost 2 bases and the J gene lost 6 bases, with 13 bases spanning the gap. Germline assignment: CDR1 MGHDK and CDR2 SYGVNS. The CDR3 is 14 residues long. The CDR3 region has the DNA TGTGCCAGCAGTGAAGGGGTGCACTTCCATGGCTACACCTTC. It encodes CASSEGVHFHGYTF.

The sample holds a few counts of this clonotype. The chain uses TRBV4-1 and TRBJ2-3; 9 nucleotides agree with TRBD2. The length of the CDR3 is 17 residues. Trimming removed 3 bases from V and 1 base from J; junction bases left unmatched: 8. CDR1 is MGHRA, CDR2 YSYEKL, per germline. The CDR3 DNA reads TGCGCCAGCAGCCATAATAGCGGGAGAGATCGCACAGATACGCAGTATTTT. Translated, it gives CASSHNSGRDRTDTQYF.

This clonotype was counted ten times or more. The chain combines TRBV7-8 with TRBJ1-6; D ambiguous. Trimming removed 5 bases at V and 5 bases at J, with 10 bases between. CDR1 SGHVS and CDR2 FQNEAQ come from the germline V gene. The CDR3 has 14 residues. The CDR3 is CASSTGQNNSPLHF. As DNA, the CDR3 is TGTGCCAGCAGCACCGGGCAGAATAATTCACCCCTCCACTTT.

This clonotype was counted many times. The V gene is TRBV12-3 or TRBV12-4, the J gene TRBJ2-1, with 8 bases lining up with TRBD2. This CDR3 comprises 16 residues. The J segment lost 5 bases and the V segment lost 5 bases, leaving 11 bases of the junction unmatched. CDR3 sequence reads: CASSPSAGVGDNEQFF. Written as DNA, the CDR3 is TGTGCCAGCAGTCCCTCAGCGGGAGTCGGGGACAATGAGCAGTTCTTC.